This entry features one T cell receptor beta chain sequence. Germline V gives CDR1 MNHEY, CDR2 SVGAGI. The CDR3 is made up of 15 amino acids. J gave up 0 bases and V 4 bases, and 3 bases lay outside the gene matches. The data derive from a study of blood T cell repertoires in COVID-19. Study-level information: Sites across the United States, Italy and Spain contributed samples from acute and convalescent COVID-19. Nucleic acid was either cDNA or gDNA, and it came from T cells, B-cell-depleted T cells, or PBMCs.

The repertoire was sequenced with immunoSEQ multiplex PCR; TCRdb's copy has only in-frame clones and lacks some. The repertoire holds 100,000 to 150,000 clones, with more than 65% as singletons. The sample was peripheral blood. This TCR was recovered from a woman aged 70-85 years with acute or convalescent COVID-19. J is TRBJ1-2 and V is TRBV6-5; 9 nucleotides line up with TRBD1. The CDR3 protein is CASSSRTGANYGYTF. The CDR3 nucleotides read TGTGCCAGCAGTTCCCGGACAGGGGCTAACTATGGCTACACCTTC.